A single sample gave rise to the 14 T cell receptor beta chains below, sequenced in a study of T cells after yellow fever vaccination. TCRdb re-analysed the 5' RACE reads in MiXCR, keeping a single row per CDR3 protein. The sample has about 120,000 distinct CDR3 sequences, roughly 15% seen once. The source was CD8+ T cells sorted from PBMCs, collected 5 days after the yellow fever booster vaccination. The receptors originated from a man aged 18 to 29 who received the YFV17D yellow fever vaccine.

This sequence joins TRBV4-2 and TRBJ2-1, with 9 bases identical to TRBD2. This CDR3 region has 16 residues. V lost 0 bases to trimming and J lost 6 bases; unmatched junction nucleotides: 6. The V gene's germline CDR1 is LGHNA and CDR2 YNFKEQ. The CDR3 is CASSQEAAGGLNEQFF. The CDR3 region has the DNA TGTGCCAGCAGCCAAGAGGCAGCGGGGGGCCTCAATGAGCAGTTCTTC.

This clonotype was recorded a few times. V and J are TRBV7-9 and TRBJ2-3, with D perhaps matching TRBD1 (6 bases). The CDR3 loop spans 16 amino acids. CDR1 is SEHNR and CDR2 is FQNEAQ in the germline V gene (reference sequence). The V gene lost 5 bases and the J gene lost 1 base, with 16 bases spanning the gap. CDR3 amino acids: CASSGPGTFRTDTQYF. Written as DNA, the CDR3 is TGTGCCAGCAGCGGGCCCGGGACATTCCGCACAGATACGCAGTATTTT.

The chain recombines TRBV7-9 with TRBJ2-5; D is perhaps TRBD2 (6 bases). Trimming left V 1 base short and J 9 bases short, with 18 bases between. The CDR3 is 15 amino acids. Germline V gene data show CDR1 as SEHNR and CDR2 as FQNEAQ (reference sequence). In DNA, the CDR3 is TGTGCCAGCAGCTTAGTCGGGGGAGAGCGTTGGGCCCAGTACTTC. Translation gives CASSLVGGERWAQYF.

This clonotype was found many times. J is TRBJ2-3 and V is TRBV24-1, with 9 nucleotides matching TRBD1. Trimming cost V 4 bases and J 2 bases; bases outside gene matches: 6. This CDR3 comprises 16 residues. Germline V gives CDR1 KGHDR, CDR2 SFDVKD. This CDR3 is CATSDQTGGSTDTQYF. The CDR3 DNA sequence: TGTGCCACCAGTGACCAGACAGGGGGATCCACAGATACGCAGTATTTT.

The chain couples TRBV30 to TRBJ2-7; 11 bases match TRBD1. This CDR3 region has 16 residues. V was clipped by 2 bases and J by 5 bases; unmatched bases: 11. Germline-derived CDR1 and CDR2 are GTSNPN and SVGIG (reference sequence). The CDR3 here is CAWSNPRDRGTHEQYF. Written as DNA, the CDR3 is TGTGCCTGGAGTAACCCCCGGGACAGGGGGACCCACGAGCAGTACTTC.

The rearrangement uses TRBV15 and TRBJ2-4; D may correspond to TRBD1 or TRBD2 (5 bases each). Germline CDR1 is LNHNV and CDR2 is YYDKDF (reference sequence). V was cut by 0 bases and J by 12 bases, with 15 bases left in between. The CDR3 has 14 amino acids. CDR3 sequence reads: CATSREGEVRAQYF. The CDR3 DNA reads as TGTGCCACCAGCAGAGAGGGGGAAGTAAGGGCTCAGTACTTC. Supplemented by reference TRBV15 and TRBJ2-4, the full variable domain reads DAMVIQNPRYQVTQFGKPVTLSCSQTLNHNVMYWYQQKSSQAPKLLFHYYDKDFNNEADTPDNFQSRRPNTSFCFLDIRSPGLGDTAMYLCATSREGEVRAQYFGAGTRLSVL.

This clonotype was detected only a few times. CDR3 sequence: CASSFYGGSGQSYEQYV. CDR3 nucleotides: TGTGCCAGCAGCTTCTACGGGGGGAGCGGTCAGTCCTACGAGCAGTACGTC. The chain uses TRBV5-4 and TRBJ2-7; 7 bases map to TRBD2. V trimming: 2 bases; J trimming: 1 base; junction bases outside the gene matches: 12. CDR1 and CDR2 from the germline V gene are SGHNT and YYREEE (reference sequence). This CDR3 contains 17 residues.

This clonotype was seen many times. This sequence joins TRBV4-1 and TRBJ2-1; the match to TRBD2 covers 8 bases. Germline CDR1 MGHRA, CDR2 YSYEKL. Trimming removed 5 bases from V and 10 bases from J; junction bases left unmatched: 19. This CDR3 is 17 amino acids long. CDR3 in amino acids: CASSWLVRLAGGMEQFF. CDR3 DNA: TGCGCCAGCAGCTGGTTGGTTCGACTCGCGGGGGGCATGGAGCAGTTCTTC.

This clonotype was seen a handful of times. V and J are TRBV12-3 or TRBV12-4 and TRBJ1-1, with D unclear. This CDR3 region has 12 residues. Trimming cost V 7 bases and J 5 bases, with 11 bases left between them. CDR3 sequence: CASTLGETEAFF. CDR3 in DNA: TGTGCCAGCACCTTGGGTGAGACTGAAGCTTTCTTT.

The chain recombines TRBV20-1 with TRBJ2-7; D possibly corresponds to TRBD2 (5 bases). Trimming took off 6 bases at V and 3 bases at J, with 18 bases between the two ends. The length of the CDR3 is 14 residues. Germline V gene sequence: CDR1 DFQATT, CDR2 SNEGSKA (reference sequence). This chain's CDR3 is CSANPGKRSYEQYF. The DNA for the CDR3 is TGCAGTGCCAATCCCGGGAAAAGGAGCTACGAGCAGTACTTC.

This chain joins TRBV5-5 and TRBJ2-7, with 10 bases fitting TRBD1. The CDR3 runs to 15 residues. J gave up 3 bases and V 4 bases, and 7 bases lay outside the gene matches. The germline V gene encodes CDR1 SGHKS and CDR2 YYEKEE (reference sequence). This CDR3 is CASSPGTGVDYEQYF. CDR3 in DNA: TGTGCCAGCAGCCCCGGGACAGGGGTAGACTACGAGCAGTACTTC.

This clonotype was observed a handful of times. The V call is TRBV2, the J call TRBJ2-5, with D maybe TRBD2 (6 bases). Germline CDR1 is SNHLY and CDR2 is FYNNEI. The CDR3 consists of 12 residues. V dropped 4 bases and J dropped 4 bases, with 7 bases sitting between them. CDR3 sequence: CASSVGLETQYF. CDR3 sequence (DNA): TGTGCCAGCAGTGTGGGACTAGAGACCCAGTACTTC.

This clonotype turned up a few times. This chain uses TRBV20-1 with TRBJ1-5, with TRBD1 matching 9 bases. Trimming took 1 base from V and 3 from J; bases not matched to a gene: 7. The CDR3 contains 16 residues. The V gene's germline CDR1 is DFQATT and CDR2 SNEGSKA (reference sequence). The CDR3 bases are TGCAGTGCTAGAGTAGCCGGGACAGGGTTCAATCAGCCCCAGCATTTT. This gives the protein CSARVAGTGFNQPQHF.

This sequence joins TRBV4-1 and TRBJ2-5, with D uncertain. Germline V CDR1 and CDR2: MGHRA, YSYEKL. There are 12 residues in the CDR3. V was pared by 3 bases and J by 7 bases, with 9 bases between. The CDR3 DNA sequence: TGCGCCAGCAGCCACCCTGTGGGGACCCAGTACTTC. Protein product: CASSHPVGTQYF.